These 28 T cell receptor beta chains were sequenced from one sample in a study of radiotherapy plus CTLA-4 blockade in lung cancer. Assay used: immunoSEQ multiplex PCR; TCRdb lists only in-frame clones, some missing. Of 25,000 to 35,000 clones in the sample, 79% are singletons; the top ten hold about a sixth. This sample comprised peripheral blood, obtained from a patient treated with radiotherapy plus ipilimumab. These receptors all come from a human donor with non-small cell lung cancer that progressed on radiotherapy plus ipilimumab.

This chain links TRBV6-6 with TRBJ2-2; the match to TRBD1 covers 8 bases. Germline V lookup: CDR1 MNHNY, CDR2 SVGAGI (reference sequence). The CDR3 spans 15 residues. V lost 5 bases, J lost 4 bases, and 6 bases stayed unmatched. In DNA form, the CDR3 reads TGTGCCAGCAGTCCGGGACAGGCGGGCACCGGGGAGCTGTTTTTT. Protein sequence: CASSPGQAGTGELFF.

In nucleotides, the CDR3 is TGCGCCAGCAGCCCCGGACAGGGGGGGCCCGGGGAGCTGTTTTTT. Translation: CASSPGQGGPGELFF. This chain uses TRBV5-1 with TRBJ2-2; 10 bases fit TRBD1. The V gene's germline CDR1 is SGHRS and CDR2 YFSETQ. The J segment lost 6 bases and the V segment lost 4 bases, leaving 6 bases of the junction unmatched. The CDR3 extends over 15 amino acids.

The V call is TRBV7-2, the J call TRBJ2-5; 13 positions agree with TRBD2. CDR1 is SGHTA, CDR2 FQGNSA, per germline. The length of the CDR3 is 17 residues. J lost 3 bases, V lost 2 bases, and 6 bases had no gene match. The CDR3 sequence is CASSLKETSGGEETQYF. The CDR3 DNA is TGTGCCAGCAGCTTAAAAGAAACTAGCGGGGGGGAAGAGACCCAGTACTTC.

This chain uses TRBV5-1 with TRBJ2-3, with D perhaps TRBD1 (5 bases). The CDR3 consists of 16 residues. Germline CDR1 reads SGHRS; CDR2 reads YFSETQ. V lost 4 bases to trimming and J lost 2 bases, with 17 bases between them. This CDR3 is CASSPVGVGATDTQYF. CDR3 sequence (DNA): TGCGCCAGCAGCCCAGTCGGCGTAGGGGCCACAGATACGCAGTATTTT.

The rearrangement links TRBV6-5 to TRBJ1-5, with D unclear. The CDR3 is 13 residues long. Germline loops: CDR1 MNHEY, CDR2 SVGAGI. V was trimmed by 2 bases and J by 7 bases, leaving 9 bases between them. The CDR3 nucleotides read TGTGCCAGCAGTTACGCCGGGCGGCAGCCCCAGCATTTT. It codes for CASSYAGRQPQHF.

The CDR3 region has the DNA TGTGCCAGCAGCCGACAGGGGTCCACCACAGATACGCAGTATTTT. Translating gives CASSRQGSTTDTQYF. J is TRBJ2-3 and V is TRBV7-9; the match to TRBD1 covers 8 bases. V shed 5 bases, J shed 2 bases, and the junction held 6 bases outside the gene matches. Germline loops: CDR1 SEHNR, CDR2 FQNEAQ (reference sequence). This CDR3 has 15 residues.

The CDR3 DNA reads TGTGCCAGCAGCCCCCGCGGGGACGCGGGCGAGCAGTACTTC. It encodes CASSPRGDAGEQYF. The chain is built from TRBV9 and TRBJ2-7; TRBD2 might be the D (6 bases). The CDR3 totals 14 residues. V was trimmed by 4 bases and J by 6 bases, leaving 17 bases between them. Germline-derived CDR1 and CDR2 are SGDLS and YYNGEE.

The rearrangement joins TRBV5-4 to TRBJ2-1; TRBD2 matches at 7 bases. The V and J ends lost 3 bases and 7 bases, in that order; junction bases with no gene match: 13. The CDR3 runs to 16 residues. Germline values: CDR1 SGHNT, CDR2 YYREEE (reference sequence). CDR3 nucleotides: TGTGCCAGCAGCTGGGGAGCGGGGTGGGCCGGAAATGAGCAGTTCTTC. Its translation: CASSWGAGWAGNEQFF.

The chain combines TRBV7-9 with TRBJ2-3, with D perhaps matching TRBD1 (5 bases). This CDR3 is 15 amino acids long. Trimming took off 0 bases at V and 3 bases at J, with 10 bases between the two ends. The germline V gene has CDR1 SEHNR and CDR2 FQNEAQ (reference sequence). CDR3 nucleotide sequence: TGTGCCAGCAGCTTAGCCGGGCAGGGTACAGATACGCAGTATTTT. Translation gives CASSLAGQGTDTQYF.

This chain connects TRBV29-1 to TRBJ2-5; 7 bases match TRBD1. Germline CDR1 reads SQVTM; CDR2 reads ANQGSEA. The CDR3 loop spans 14 amino acids. V was pared by 7 bases and J by 7 bases, with 15 bases of the junction left unmatched. In nucleotides, the CDR3 is TGCAGCGCCCAAAAGGGCACAGGGGTAGGGACCCAGTACTTC. As protein: CSAQKGTGVGTQYF.

This chain joins TRBV6-6 and TRBJ1-4; D ambiguous. The CDR3 sequence is 10 residues long. V was clipped by 7 bases and J by 7 bases, with 4 bases between them. The germline CDR1 and CDR2 sequences are MNHNY and SVGAGI (reference sequence). CDR3 in DNA: TGTGCCAGCATCGGTGAAAAACTGTTTTTT. It translates to CASIGEKLFF.

V gene TRBV6-5 combines with J gene TRBJ1-1; 9 nucleotides line up with TRBD1. The CDR3 is 13 residues long. Germline CDR1 MNHEY, CDR2 SVGAGI. Trimming at V came to 1 base and at J to 7 bases, leaving 1 base not matched to a gene. CDR3 in amino acids: CASSYWGQGEAFF. The DNA for the CDR3 is TGTGCCAGCAGTTACTGGGGACAGGGTGAAGCTTTCTTT.

The rearrangement links TRBV28 to TRBJ2-7; either TRBD1 or TRBD2 may supply D (5 bases each). This CDR3 is built from 11 residues. The germline gives CDR1 MDHEN, CDR2 SYDVKM. V was trimmed by 8 bases and J by 3 bases, leaving 8 bases between them. CDR3 sequence: CASGGYYEQYF. The CDR3 bases are TGTGCCAGCGGGGGATACTACGAGCAGTACTTC.

This chain links TRBV5-1 with TRBJ1-3; no clear D gene. CDR3 size: 16 residues. Germline V lookup: CDR1 SGHRS, CDR2 YFSETQ. V lost 0 bases and J 0 bases, leaving 10 bases between the germline ends. The CDR3 bases are TGCGCCAGCAGCTTGGGACACCCGAGCTCTGGAAACACCATATATTTT. Its translation: CASSLGHPSSGNTIYF.

This chain connects TRBV5-8 to TRBJ1-2; TRBD1 aligns across 12 bases. CDR1 SGHTS and CDR2 YDEGEE come from the germline V gene. V was pared by 7 bases and J by 8 bases, with 15 bases of the junction left unmatched. The CDR3 consists of 16 residues. The CDR3 protein is CASPLRTGTGGLGYTF. In DNA, the CDR3 is TGTGCCAGCCCACTACGAACCGGGACAGGGGGCTTGGGCTACACCTTC.

The chain couples TRBV9 to TRBJ2-5; D uncertain. CDR3 length: 14 residues. V was cut by 3 bases and J by 4 bases, with 13 bases left in between. Germline V lookup: CDR1 SGDLS, CDR2 YYNGEE. CDR3 sequence: CASSASGLRETQYF. CDR3 in DNA: TGTGCCAGCAGCGCGTCGGGCCTGAGAGAGACCCAGTACTTC.

This clone has just a few counts. V usage is TRBV7-3 and J usage is TRBJ1-1; TRBD1 aligns across 7 bases. CDR1 is SGHTA and CDR2 is FQGTGA in the germline V gene. The CDR3 is made up of 13 amino acids. With V trimmed by 3 bases and J by 5 bases, 3 bases remained unmatched. CDR3 nucleotide sequence: TGTGCCAGCAGCTTTCAGGGGGATACTGAAGCTTTCTTT. Amino acid sequence: CASSFQGDTEAFF.

The rearrangement uses TRBV11-2 and TRBJ2-1; TRBD1 matches at 8 bases. CDR1 and CDR2 from the germline V gene are SGHAT and FQNNGV. J was trimmed by 5 bases and V by 3 bases; bases with no gene match: 6. The CDR3 has 15 residues. As DNA, the CDR3 is TGTGCCAGCAGCTTGGGGTCAGGGGGCCACAATGAGCAGTTCTTC. Encoded protein: CASSLGSGGHNEQFF.

The chain couples TRBV7-2 to TRBJ1-1, with D possibly matching TRBD1 (6 bases). The germline V gene has CDR1 SGHTA and CDR2 FQGNSA. Between the trimmed V and J ends, which lost 5 bases and 3 bases, there was a span of 13 bases. The length of the CDR3 is 14 residues. CDR3 in DNA: TGTGCCAGCAGCCGCAGGGGCGGCGACACTGAAGCTTTCTTT. Translated: CASSRRGGDTEAFF.

The chain carries TRBV18 and TRBJ2-7; a possible D gene is TRBD2 (5 bases). This CDR3 is built from 14 residues. CDR1 is KGHSH and CDR2 is LQKENI in the germline V gene. Trimming stripped 3 bases from V and 5 bases from J, with 14 bases between. The CDR3 region has the DNA TGTGCCAGCTCACCCGAGGGCAGGCCCCACGAGCAGTACTTC. Translated, it gives CASSPEGRPHEQYF.

This clone has just a few counts. The rearrangement links TRBV7-8 to TRBJ2-3; D is unresolved. The CDR3 has 15 residues. CDR1 SGHVS and CDR2 FQNEAQ come from the germline V gene. V was shortened by 1 base and J by 4 bases, with 12 bases between the two germline ends. As DNA, the CDR3 is TGTGCCAGCAGCTTAGGGGTAGTCCCCTCAGATACGCAGTATTTT. It translates to CASSLGVVPSDTQYF.

This chain uses TRBV10-1 with TRBJ2-7, with D tentatively TRBD2 (5 bases). Germline lookup yields CDR1 WNHNN and CDR2 SYGVQD (reference sequence). The V end was cut by 10 bases, the J end by 3 bases, with 19 bases between. The CDR3 has 14 amino acids. CDR3 protein: CAIVVPGKDYEQYF. Here the CDR3 DNA reads TGCGCCATAGTCGTGCCGGGGAAGGACTACGAGCAGTACTTC.

The V gene is TRBV30, the J gene TRBJ2-7, with 7 bases that match TRBD1. J gave up 0 bases and V 5 bases, and 4 bases lay outside the gene matches. CDR1 and CDR2 from the germline V gene are GTSNPN and SVGIG (reference sequence). The CDR3 consists of 13 residues. The CDR3: CAWARDSSYEQYF. The CDR3 bases are TGTGCCTGGGCTCGGGACAGCTCCTACGAGCAGTACTTC.

This chain links TRBV13 with TRBJ2-1; TRBD2 is a possible D gene (5 bases). The CDR3 totals 15 residues. V gave up 5 bases and J gave up 0 bases, with 11 bases separating them. Germline assignment: CDR1 PRHDT and CDR2 FYEKMQ (reference sequence). The DNA for the CDR3 is TGTGCCAGCAGCGATGGCGGGCGCTCCTACAATGAGCAGTTCTTC. This codes for CASSDGGRSYNEQFF. Drawing the rest from reference TRBV13 and TRBJ2-1, the complete variable domain is AAGVIQSPRHLIKEKRETATLKCYPIPRHDTVYWYQQGPGQDPQFLISFYEKMQSDKGSIPDRFSAQQFSDYHSELNMSSLELGDSALYFCASSDGGRSYNEQFFGPGTRLTVL.

The V gene is TRBV5-6, the J gene TRBJ2-5, with no clear D. Germline loops: CDR1 SGHDT, CDR2 YYEEEE. The CDR3 extends over 13 amino acids. Trimming pared 4 bases from V and 2 bases from J, leaving 9 bases between. CDR3 sequence: CASSGYRQETQYF. The DNA of the CDR3 is TGTGCCAGCAGCGGCTACCGACAAGAGACCCAGTACTTC.

J is TRBJ2-1 and V is TRBV9, with a tentative D call TRBD2 (6 bases). CDR3 size: 15 residues. The V end was cut by 4 bases, the J end by 2 bases, with 13 bases between. CDR1 and CDR2 (germline): SGDLS, YYNGEE. The CDR3 DNA follows: TGTGCCAGCAGCCCCGGGACTTCCCCCTACAATGAGCAGTTCTTC. It codes for CASSPGTSPYNEQFF.

This clone appeared a single time. This rearrangement joins TRBV6-1 to TRBJ1-2; 10 bases fit TRBD1. The germline V gene has CDR1 MNHNS and CDR2 SASEGT. V gave up 5 bases and J gave up 2 bases; unmatched junction bases: 5. CDR3 length equals 15 residues. The CDR3 protein is CASSPRTGGNYGYTF. The CDR3 region has the DNA TGTGCCAGCAGTCCTCGGACAGGGGGGAACTATGGCTACACCTTC.

The chain couples TRBV27 to TRBJ2-5; D perhaps matches TRBD2 (7 bases). This CDR3 is 15 amino acids long. Germline values: CDR1 MNHEY, CDR2 SMNVEV (reference sequence). V was cut by 3 bases and J by 4 bases, with 15 bases left in between. As DNA, the CDR3 is TGTGCCAGCAGTTTTTCGGGGGGAGGGGGAGAGACCCAGTACTTC. It codes for CASSFSGGGGETQYF.